One and the same sample provided the 13 T cell receptor beta chains below, sequenced in a study of CD8 T cells in ankylosing spondylitis. In TCRdb, the 5' RACE reads were re-called with MiXCR into one record per CDR3 protein. The table lists 150,000 to 200,000 distinct CDR3 sequences, around 13% of them singletons. The specimen was blood, either unsorted or a sorted T cell fraction (not recorded which). These receptors were collected from a female donor with ankylosing spondylitis or in good health (not recorded which).

The chain employs TRBV9 and TRBJ2-7, with 9 bases fitting TRBD1. The length of the CDR3 is 15 residues. Trimming removed 5 bases from V and 5 bases from J; junction bases left unmatched: 11. Per the germline V gene, CDR1 is SGDLS and CDR2 is YYNGEE. CDR3 amino acids: CASSGGGTGYNEQYF. The DNA for the CDR3 is TGTGCCAGCAGTGGAGGGGGGACAGGGTATAACGAGCAGTACTTC.

The chain employs TRBV28 and TRBJ2-7, with TRBD2 as a possible D gene (5 bases). This CDR3 spans 16 amino acids. Germline V gives CDR1 MDHEN, CDR2 SYDVKM. V dropped 2 bases and J dropped 5 bases, with 19 bases sitting between them. CDR3 protein: CASSLTDSGTGDEQYF. CDR3 nucleotides: TGTGCCAGCAGTTTAACGGACTCGGGAACTGGGGACGAGCAGTACTTC.

The chain employs TRBV20-1 and TRBJ1-1, with 11 bases fitting TRBD1. The CDR3 runs 15 residues. V shed 0 bases and J 6 bases; nucleotides not matched to a gene: 6. CDR1 and CDR2 (germline): DFQATT, SNEGSKA (reference sequence). CDR3: CSARDWGQGDAEAFF. CDR3 in DNA: TGCAGTGCTAGAGATTGGGGACAGGGGGACGCTGAAGCTTTCTTT.

Only one count was recorded for this clonotype. The rearrangement joins TRBV11-2 to TRBJ1-2; 7 bases fit TRBD1. The CDR3 has 15 amino acids. CDR1 is SGHAT and CDR2 is FQNNGV in the germline V gene. V lost 0 bases to trimming and J lost 4 bases; unmatched junction nucleotides: 5. For the CDR3, the DNA is TGTGCCAGCAGCTTAGACCAGACAGGGATCTATGGCTACACCTTC. Translation: CASSLDQTGIYGYTF.

This chain links TRBV7-2 with TRBJ2-7; D is undetermined. From germline, CDR1 is SGHTA and CDR2 FQGNSA. The CDR3 spans 11 residues. Trimming shortened V by 6 bases and J by 7 bases, and 10 bases separated the two germline ends. CDR3 residues: CASSSYLEQYF. The CDR3 DNA reads as TGTGCCAGCAGTTCGTACCTAGAGCAGTACTTC.

This clonotype has only a few counts. J is TRBJ2-5 and V is TRBV29-1; 7 bases align to TRBD2. The germline V gene encodes CDR1 SQVTM and CDR2 ANQGSEA. This CDR3 has 13 amino acids. J was trimmed by 2 bases and V by 4 bases; bases with no gene match: 4. CDR3 loop: CSVVRGGQETQYF. In DNA, the CDR3 is TGCAGCGTTGTAAGGGGAGGGCAAGAGACCCAGTACTTC.

Concerning this clonotype itself: This may come from a read error, since a much larger clone is one base off. The chain is built from TRBV29-1 and TRBJ2-3; no firm D call. This CDR3 has 13 residues. Germline V gene data show CDR1 as SQVTM and CDR2 as ANQGSEA. The CDR3: CSVEDGVSDMQYF. CDR3 coding DNA: TGCAGCGTTGAAGATGGGGTCTCAGATATGCAGTATTTT.

This clonotype was detected only a few times. This chain uses TRBV20-1 with TRBJ2-7; perhaps TRBD1 as D (6 bases). CDR3 length: 13 amino acids. Germline V gives CDR1 DFQATT, CDR2 SNEGSKA (reference sequence). Trimming took 4 bases from V and 2 from J, leaving 12 bases between them. The CDR3 here is CSAIRDTTYEQYF. CDR3 nucleotide sequence: TGCAGTGCTATTCGGGACACCACCTACGAGCAGTACTTC.

This clonotype was seen ten or more times. The chain links TRBV27 to TRBJ2-4; 8 bases line up with TRBD2. This CDR3 spans 13 amino acids. The V segment lost 6 bases and the J segment 4 bases; nucleotides outside the gene matches: 2. CDR1 and CDR2 (germline): MNHEY, SMNVEV (reference sequence). The CDR3 region is CASRGLVKNIQYF. The CDR3 coding sequence is TGTGCCAGCAGGGGACTAGTAAAAAACATTCAGTACTTC.

This clonotype was observed at least ten times. This chain links TRBV20-1 with TRBJ2-7; D is possibly TRBD1 (6 bases). This CDR3 region has 15 residues. V was pared by 0 bases and J by 5 bases, with 17 bases between. Germline values: CDR1 DFQATT, CDR2 SNEGSKA (reference sequence). In nucleotides, the CDR3 is TGCAGTGCTAGAGATCTCCAGCAGGGGTGGCACGAGCAGTACTTC. Translation gives CSARDLQQGWHEQYF.

The table lists this clonotype with a few counts. The CDR3 region is CASSPDTNTDTQYF. In DNA, the CDR3 is TGTGCCAGCAGCCCCGACACGAACACAGATACGCAGTATTTT. The gene calls are TRBV7-2 and TRBJ2-3, with D hard to call. Trimming stripped 5 bases from V and 2 bases from J, with 11 bases between. The CDR3 runs 14 residues. Per the germline V gene, CDR1 is SGHTA and CDR2 is FQGNSA. Looking up the rest from reference TRBV7-2 and TRBJ2-3 gives the full variable domain: GAGVSQSPSNKVTEKGKDVELRCDPISGHTALYWYRQSLGQGLEFLIYFQGNSAPDKSGLPSDRFSAERTGGSVSTLTIQRTQQEDSAVYLCASSPDTNTDTQYFGPGTRLTVL.

Comment on this clonotype: Being one base from a much bigger clone, this may be a read error. The V gene is TRBV7-2, the J gene TRBJ1-2; D unresolved. Trimming took 8 bases from V and 6 from J, leaving 16 bases between them. The CDR3 sequence is 13 residues long. CDR1 is SGHTA, CDR2 FQGNSA, per germline. The CDR3 region is CASRPGRLNGYTF. Here the CDR3 DNA reads TGTGCCAGCCGCCCCGGGAGACTCAATGGCTACACCTTC.

A remark on this clonotype: Lacking the conserved final phenylalanine or tryptophan, this CDR3 likely reflects a read error. It is unclear where the CDR3 begins or ends on the DNA, so no DNA is shown, and the CDR3 is as TCRdb lists it. V and J are TRBV5-5 and TRBJ2-1; the table calls TRBD1, which could not be checked here. Germline V gene lookup returns CDR1 SGHKS and CDR2 YYEKEE (reference sequence). The CDR3 spans 11 residues, counting both ends. CDR3 protein: CASSLLGQLAL.